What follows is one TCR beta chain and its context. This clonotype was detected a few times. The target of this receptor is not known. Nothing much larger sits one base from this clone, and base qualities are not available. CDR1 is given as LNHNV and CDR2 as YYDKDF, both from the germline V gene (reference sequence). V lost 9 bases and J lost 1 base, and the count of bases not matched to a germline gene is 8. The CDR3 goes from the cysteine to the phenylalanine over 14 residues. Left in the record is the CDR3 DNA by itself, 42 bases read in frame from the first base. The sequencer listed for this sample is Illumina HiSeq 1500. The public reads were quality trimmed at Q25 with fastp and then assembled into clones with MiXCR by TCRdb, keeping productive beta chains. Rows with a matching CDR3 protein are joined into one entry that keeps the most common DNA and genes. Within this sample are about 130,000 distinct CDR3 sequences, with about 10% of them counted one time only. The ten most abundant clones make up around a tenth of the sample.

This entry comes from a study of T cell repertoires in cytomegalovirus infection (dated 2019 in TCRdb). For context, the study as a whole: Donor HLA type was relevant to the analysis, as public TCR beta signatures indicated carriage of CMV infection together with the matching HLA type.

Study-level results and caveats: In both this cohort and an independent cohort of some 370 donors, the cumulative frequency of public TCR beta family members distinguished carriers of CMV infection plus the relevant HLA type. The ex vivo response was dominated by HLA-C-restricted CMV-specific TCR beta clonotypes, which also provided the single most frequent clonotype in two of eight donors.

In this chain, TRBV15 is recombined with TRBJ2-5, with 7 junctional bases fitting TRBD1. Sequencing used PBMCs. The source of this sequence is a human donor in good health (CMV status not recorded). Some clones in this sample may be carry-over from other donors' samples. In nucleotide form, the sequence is TGTGCCACGGAGCCACGGGACAGCCAAGAGACCCAGTACTTC. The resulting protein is CATEPRDSQETQYF.